This TCR beta chain derives from a study of T cell repertoires in cytomegalovirus infection. CDR3 length: 16 residues. Trimming removed 2 bases at V and 3 bases at J, with 15 bases between. The V gene's germline CDR1 is MNHNS and CDR2 SASEGT. With regard to this clonotype: Its antigen is as yet unknown.

TCRdb called the reads again in MiXCR, with one record for every CDR3 protein. The table has 450,000 to 550,000 distinct CDR3 sequences, about 42% seen once. The sequence derives from a human donor in good health (CMV status not recorded). Some clones in this sample may be carry-over from other donors' samples. The chain recombines TRBV6-1 with TRBJ2-3; either TRBD1 or TRBD2 may supply D (6 bases each). Sequenced here: cultured PBMCs, sampled from culture after CMV antigen stimulation. In DNA, the CDR3 is TGTGCCAGCAGTGAAATTCCGGGGGCTTTGACAGATACGCAGTATTTT. Translation gives CASSEIPGALTDTQYF.